This passage covers 3 T cell receptor beta chains from one sample sequenced in a study of human T cells and chemical hapten exposure. As to time point: patch test 1, 2 weeks after DPC sensitization. Treatment in this sample: therapeutic diphenylcyclopropenone sensitization with weekly scalp DPC. Via MiXCR, TCRdb re-called the RACE reads, giving one row per CDR3 protein. This repertoire shows about 83,000 distinct CDR3 sequences, about 7.5% found once; its top ten account for approximately 1.5%. Sequencing was performed on whole blood, taken in connection with sensitization to the hapten diphenylcyclopropenone (DPC). The receptors come from a woman in her twenties or thirties with alopecia areata. Some clones in this sample may be carry-over from other donors' samples.

There are many counts of this clonotype. This chain joins TRBV20-1 and TRBJ2-3; 10 bases are shared with TRBD2. The CDR3 has 16 residues. Germline V gene lookup returns CDR1 DFQATT and CDR2 SNEGSKA (reference sequence). Unmatched junction bases numbered 11, after V lost 3 bases and J lost 5 bases. The CDR3: CSASVPVAGGLDTQYF. CDR3 nucleotides: TGCAGTGCTAGTGTCCCGGTAGCGGGGGGTCTAGATACGCAGTATTTT.

The table lists this clonotype with a few counts. The rearrangement uses TRBV6-2 or TRBV6-3 and TRBJ2-5; TRBD2 might be the D (6 bases). In germline, CDR1 is MNHEY, CDR2 SVGEGT. The CDR3 runs 15 residues. Trimming cost V 5 bases and J 0 bases, with 13 bases left between them. The CDR3 loop is CASSLTGTHQETQYF. The CDR3 DNA is TGTGCCAGCAGTCTGACCGGGACTCACCAAGAGACCCAGTACTTC.

This clonotype was observed at least ten times. The chain uses TRBV12-3 or TRBV12-4 and TRBJ2-1; possible D gene TRBD2, 5 bases. The CDR3 is made up of 15 amino acids. Trimming took 5 bases from V and 5 from J, leaving 16 bases between them. The CDR3 nucleotides read TGTGCCAGCAGTAGCGCCCTCGGAGCGGACAATGAGCAGTTCTTC. It codes for CASSSALGADNEQFF.